These T cell receptor beta chains were read from a single sample in a study of T cell responses to AZD1222 COVID-19 vaccine. Profiled with immunoSEQ multiplex PCR; TCRdb holds only in-frame clones, not every one. Seen here are more than 150,000 clones, around 87% observed once, and the top ten hold approximately 9%. The sample was peripheral blood, taken 28 days after the second AZD1222 dose. Receptor source: an adult who received the AZD1222 COVID-19 vaccine. CDR3s include the opening cysteine and the closing phenylalanine or tryptophan. The order of the fields is V gene, D gene, J gene, clone size, CDR3 protein, CDR3 DNA. A D gene is named only where the DNA matches it firmly. Clone size, where shown, is once, few, many, or a class for clones that have expanded.

V: TRBV7-9
D: -
J: TRBJ1-2
size: -
CDR3: CASTLDGGAGYGYTF
DNA: TGTGCCAGCACCCTAGACGGAGGGGCGGGCTATGGCTACACCTTC

V: TRBV6-5
D: TRBD2
J: TRBJ2-1
size: -
CDR3: CASSYEASGSYNEQFF
DNA: TGTGCCAGCAGTTACGAGGCTAGCGGGTCCTACAATGAGCAGTTCTTC

V: TRBV6-6
D: TRBD1
J: TRBJ1-2
size: -
CDR3: CASSYGDSDINYGYTF
DNA: TGTGCCAGCAGTTATGGGGACAGTGATATTAACTATGGCTACACCTTC

V: TRBV27
D: TRBD2
J: TRBJ2-2
size: -
CDR3: CASRLAGPTGELFF
DNA: TGTGCCAGCAGGCTAGCGGGGCCCACCGGGGAGCTGTTTTTT

V: TRBV29-1
D: TRBD1
J: TRBJ2-3
size: -
CDR3: CSAGQGATDTQYF
DNA: TGCAGCGCGGGACAGGGGGCAACAGATACGCAGTATTTT

V: TRBV3-1/TRBV3-2
D: -
J: TRBJ2-3
size: -
CDR3: CASSQRGRSTDTQYF
DNA: TGTGCCAGCAGCCAAAGGGGACGTAGCACAGATACGCAGTATTTT

V: TRBV4-3
D: -
J: TRBJ2-3
size: once
CDR3: CASSQSGSSTDTQYF
DNA: TGCGCCAGCAGCCAAAGCGGGTCTAGCACAGATACGCAGTATTTT

V: TRBV29-1
D: -
J: TRBJ2-3
size: -
CDR3: CSVQGFGTDTQYF
DNA: TGCAGCGTCCAGGGTTTCGGCACAGATACGCAGTATTTT

V: TRBV6-5
D: TRBD2
J: TRBJ2-7
size: -
CDR3: CASRGAGGAYEQYF
DNA: TGTGCCAGCAGGGGAGCGGGAGGGGCCTACGAGCAGTACTTC

V: TRBV19
D: -
J: TRBJ1-2
size: -
CDR3: CASSIDSKLNYGYTF
DNA: TGTGCCAGTAGTATTGACTCGAAGCTTAACTATGGCTACACCTTC

V: TRBV5-4
D: TRBD2
J: TRBJ2-2
size: -
CDR3: CASSFSGIGGGELFF
DNA: TGTGCCAGCAGCTTTAGCGGGATTGGGGGCGGGGAGCTGTTTTTT

V: TRBV7-3
D: -
J: TRBJ2-2
size: -
CDR3: CASGHPSGGELFF
DNA: TGTGCCAGCGGCCACCCGAGTGGCGGGGAGCTGTTTTTT

V: TRBV6-5
D: -
J: TRBJ2-1
size: once
CDR3: CASSYSSRGGEQFF
DNA: TGTGCCAGCAGTTACTCGAGTAGGGGGGGTGAGCAGTTCTTC

V: TRBV9
D: -
J: TRBJ1-1
size: -
CDR3: CASSAPTGRTEAFF
DNA: TGTGCCAGCAGCGCTCCAACAGGGAGGACTGAAGCTTTCTTT

V: TRBV5-1
D: -
J: TRBJ2-4
size: -
CDR3: CASSAGTPKNIQYF
DNA: TGCGCCAGCAGCGCCGGGACTCCCAAAAACATTCAGTACTTC

V: TRBV4-1
D: -
J: TRBJ2-1
size: -
CDR3: CASSQDGVQSNEQFF
DNA: TGCGCCAGCAGCCAAGATGGCGTTCAGTCAAATGAGCAGTTCTTC

V: TRBV7-9
D: TRBD2
J: TRBJ2-7
size: -
CDR3: CASSPVGREGHEQYF
DNA: TGTGCCAGCAGCCCGGTCGGTCGGGAGGGCCACGAGCAGTACTTC

V: TRBV6-2/TRBV6-3
D: TRBD1
J: TRBJ1-6
size: -
CDR3: CASSSSWTGNDRSPLHF
DNA: TGTGCCAGCAGTTCCAGTTGGACAGGGAATGATCGTTCACCCCTCCACTTT

V: TRBV7-9
D: TRBD2
J: TRBJ2-1
size: -
CDR3: CASSRIWLAGESEQFF
DNA: TGTGCCAGCAGCCGCATCTGGCTAGCGGGAGAATCTGAGCAGTTCTTC

V: TRBV27
D: -
J: TRBJ2-5
size: -
CDR3: CASGPVGGPRETQYF
DNA: TGTGCCAGCGGCCCGGTGGGGGGCCCCCGAGAGACCCAGTACTTC

V: TRBV3-1/TRBV3-2
D: -
J: TRBJ2-7
size: -
CDR3: CASSREPSSYEQYF
DNA: TGTGCCAGCAGCCGGGAACCCAGCTCCTACGAGCAGTACTTC

V: TRBV19
D: TRBD1
J: TRBJ1-1
size: -
CDR3: CASQGQQNTEAFF
DNA: TGTGCCAGCCAGGGACAGCAGAACACTGAAGCTTTCTTT

V: TRBV7-3
D: -
J: TRBJ1-6
size: -
CDR3: CASSLTENSPLHF
DNA: TGTGCCAGCAGCTTAACGGAAAATTCACCCCTCCACTTT

V: TRBV21-1
D: -
J: TRBJ2-1
size: few
CDR3: CASSRGTSGKHNEQFF
DNA: TGTGCCAGCAGCCGCGGGACTAGCGGGAAACACAATGAGCAGTTCTTC

V: TRBV19
D: -
J: TRBJ1-5
size: -
CDR3: CASKVGRDQPQHF
DNA: TGTGCCAGTAAGGTGGGTAGGGACCAGCCCCAGCATTTT

V: TRBV6-1
D: -
J: TRBJ1-2
size: -
CDR3: CASSELWATLRFNYGYTF
DNA: TGTGCCAGCAGTGAGTTGTGGGCGACCCTCCGATTTAACTATGGCTACACCTTC

V: TRBV3-1/TRBV3-2
D: -
J: TRBJ2-5
size: -
CDR3: CASSQDEGYQETQYF
DNA: TGTGCCAGCAGCCAAGATGAAGGATACCAAGAGACCCAGTACTTC

V: TRBV13
D: -
J: TRBJ2-7
size: -
CDR3: CASSLVLAPYEQYF
DNA: TGTGCCAGCAGCTTAGTACTAGCCCCCTACGAGCAGTACTTC

V: TRBV20-1
D: -
J: TRBJ2-1
size: -
CDR3: CSASPGPNEQFF
DNA: TGCAGTGCTAGTCCGGGGCCCAATGAGCAGTTCTTC

V: TRBV6-5
D: -
J: TRBJ1-1
size: few
CDR3: CASSPQRASTEAFF
DNA: TGTGCCAGCAGTCCTCAGAGGGCGAGCACTGAAGCTTTCTTT

V: TRBV6-4
D: TRBD2
J: TRBJ2-5
size: once
CDR3: CASSSLLSGRAEETQYF
DNA: TGTGCCAGCAGTTCCCTCCTCAGCGGGAGGGCCGAGGAGACCCAGTACTTC

V: TRBV9
D: -
J: TRBJ2-7
size: -
CDR3: CASSVGVKDEQYF
DNA: TGTGCCAGCAGCGTAGGTGTGAAGGACGAGCAGTACTTC

V: TRBV7-6
D: TRBD2
J: TRBJ2-3
size: -
CDR3: CASSSQPSGGGIGTDTQYF
DNA: TGTGCCAGCAGCTCCCAACCTAGCGGGGGGGGGATTGGCACAGATACGCAGTATTTT

V: TRBV23-1
D: -
J: TRBJ2-7
size: -
CDR3: CASSLNRPVPYEQYF
DNA: TGCGCCAGCAGTCTAAACAGGCCTGTTCCCTACGAGCAGTACTTC

V: TRBV21-1
D: -
J: TRBJ2-5
size: -
CDR3: CASSKGTGQETQYF
DNA: TGTGCCAGCAGCAAAGGGACAGGGCAAGAGACCCAGTACTTC

V: TRBV6-6
D: TRBD2
J: TRBJ2-7
size: once
CDR3: CASSATGGPSEQYF
DNA: TGTGCCAGCAGTGCCACGGGAGGGCCAAGCGAGCAGTACTTC

V: TRBV28
D: -
J: TRBJ1-3
size: -
CDR3: CASSLNGAGGNTIYF
DNA: TGTGCCAGCAGTTTAAATGGGGCTGGTGGAAACACCATATATTTT

V: TRBV9
D: -
J: TRBJ1-6
size: -
CDR3: CASSGVGQLTVSPLHF
DNA: TGTGCCAGCAGCGGAGTGGGGCAACTTACAGTCTCACCCCTCCACTTT

V: TRBV7-6
D: -
J: TRBJ1-5
size: -
CDR3: CASSLAPRQGGSNQPQHF
DNA: TGTGCCAGCAGCTTAGCGCCTCGGCAGGGCGGAAGCAATCAGCCCCAGCATTTT

V: TRBV6-5
D: -
J: TRBJ2-1
size: -
CDR3: CASSPGTAFYEQFF
DNA: TGTGCCAGCAGCCCCGGGACGGCTTTTTATGAGCAGTTCTTC

V: TRBV27
D: -
J: TRBJ2-5
size: -
CDR3: CASGDLRTFQETQYF
DNA: TGTGCCAGCGGGGATCTTAGGACTTTTCAAGAGACCCAGTACTTC

V: TRBV2
D: -
J: TRBJ1-6
size: few
CDR3: CASSWARDSPLHF
DNA: TGTGCCAGCAGTTGGGCGAGGGATTCACCCCTCCACTTT

V: TRBV5-4
D: -
J: TRBJ2-4
size: -
CDR3: CASSYRQAKNIQYF
DNA: TGTGCCAGCAGCTACCGACAGGCCAAAAACATTCAGTACTTC